This T cell receptor (beta chain) was sequenced for a study of glioma-infiltrating T cells after dendritic cell vaccination. Study summary: Patients received three intradermal dendritic cell vaccine injections at biweekly intervals.

The V gene lost 6 bases and the J gene lost 3 bases, with 12 bases spanning the gap. CDR1 and CDR2 from the germline V gene are WNHNN and SYGVQD (reference sequence). The CDR3 covers 13 residues. Isocitrate dehydrogenase mutation was absent in all glioblastoma patients. TCRB CDR3 was amplified from 2 ug genomic DNA or less. Primers: 60 V beta forward and 13 J beta reverse. Measured with immunoSEQ multiplex PCR; TCRdb has only the in-frame clones, and not every one. The data contain more than 95,000 clones, about four fifths of them singletons. This material consisted of blood, taken before dendritic cell vaccination. This clonotype was sampled from a human donor with glioblastoma. The genes are TRBV10-1 and TRBJ2-7, with a possible D match to TRBD1 (5 bases). The CDR3 loop is CASSLDNVYEQYF. CDR3 nucleotides: TGCGCCAGCAGCCTGGACAACGTCTACGAGCAGTACTTC.